This is a list of T cell receptor beta chains from one sample in a study of graft-versus-host responses after intestinal transplantation. What these receptors recognize is not known. Produced via immunoSEQ multiplex PCR; TCRdb's table is partial and in-frame only. Of 84,000 or so clones in the sample, 90% to 95% were seen once. This specimen consisted of unstimulated CD8+ T cells sorted from spleen or lymph node cells, obtained before transplant. These receptors were obtained from a human donor who was the organ donor for an intestinal transplant. Each CDR3 is given with its conserved first and last residue. A D gene is named only where the DNA matches it firmly. A clone size is listed for some rows: how often the clone was seen (once, few, many), or a class if it is expanded.

clone size	V gene	D gene	J gene	CDR3 protein	CDR3 DNA
once	TRBV10-2	NA	TRBJ1-1	CASAGLGTEAFF	TGCGCCAGCGCGGGACTTGGCACTGAAGCTTTCTTT
NA	TRBV19	TRBD1	TRBJ1-6	CASSRRTAGQGRSPLHF	TGTGCCAGTAGTAGACGAACCGCGGGACAGGGTCGTTCACCCCTCCACTTT
NA	TRBV4-2	NA	TRBJ1-5	CASSQDLWANQPQHF	TGTGCCAGCAGCCAAGACTTATGGGCCAATCAGCCCCAGCATTTT
once	TRBV25-1	NA	TRBJ2-7	CASSESVGLYEQYF	TGTGCCAGCAGTGAATCTGTGGGACTCTACGAGCAGTACTTC
NA	TRBV4-3	TRBD1	TRBJ1-5	CASSRTRDSYNQPQHF	TGCGCCAGCAGCCGGACCCGGGACAGTTACAATCAGCCCCAGCATTTT
NA	TRBV6-6	TRBD2	TRBJ2-3	CASRSGGATDTQYF	TGTGCCAGCCGTAGCGGGGGCGCCACAGATACGCAGTATTTT
NA	TRBV5-4	TRBD1	TRBJ1-1	CASSYMTGEYTEAFF	TGTGCCAGCAGCTACATGACAGGGGAATACACTGAAGCTTTCTTT
NA	TRBV7-9	TRBD1	TRBJ2-1	CASSPLDREGEQFF	TGTGCCAGCAGCCCCTTAGACAGGGAAGGTGAGCAGTTCTTC
NA	TRBV2	NA	TRBJ2-4	CASRSGGNIQYF	TGTGCCAGCAGGTCTGGAGGGAACATTCAGTACTTC
NA	TRBV19	TRBD1	TRBJ1-1	CASSNQLLGQGVRNTEAFF	TGTGCCAGTAGCAACCAGCTTCTAGGACAGGGCGTTCGGAACACTGAAGCTTTCTTT
NA	TRBV6-1	NA	TRBJ2-1	CASSEAGAWSYNEQFF	TGTGCCAGCAGTGAAGCAGGAGCTTGGTCCTACAATGAGCAGTTCTTC
NA	TRBV5-6	NA	TRBJ1-1	CASSSQGGPRAFF	TGTGCCAGCAGCTCCCAGGGAGGGCCACGCGCTTTCTTT
NA	TRBV5-4	NA	TRBJ2-7	CASSLGAGAYEQYF	TGTGCCAGCAGCTTGGGGGCCGGCGCCTACGAGCAGTACTTC
NA	TRBV25-1	TRBD1	TRBJ2-3	CASSEWTGGTDTQYF	TGTGCCAGCAGTGAATGGACAGGGGGCACAGATACGCAGTATTTT
once	TRBV2	TRBD2	TRBJ2-1	CASSTPTSGPYNEQFF	TGTGCCAGCAGTACCCCCACTAGCGGACCCTACAATGAGCAGTTCTTC
NA	TRBV27	TRBD1	TRBJ2-7	CASSLLTGQPYEQYF	TGTGCCAGCAGTTTATTAACGGGACAGCCTTACGAGCAGTACTTC
NA	TRBV7-9	NA	TRBJ2-7	CASSFPAGYEQYF	TGTGCCAGCAGCTTTCCAGCGGGCTACGAGCAGTACTTC
NA	TRBV28	NA	TRBJ2-7	CASSFRGSYEQYF	TGTGCCAGCAGTTTTCGCGGTTCCTACGAGCAGTACTTC
NA	TRBV19	TRBD2	TRBJ2-7	CASSGASGPYEQYF	TGTGCCAGTAGTGGGGCTAGCGGTCCCTACGAGCAGTACTTC
NA	TRBV27	TRBD2	TRBJ2-7	CASSFGSGGIYEQYF	TGTGCCAGCAGTTTTGGCAGCGGGGGTATCTACGAGCAGTACTTC
NA	TRBV19	NA	TRBJ1-2	CASSTLPGLGNYGYTF	TGTGCCAGTAGTACATTACCAGGGCTTGGTAACTATGGCTACACCTTC
NA	TRBV7-9	TRBD1	TRBJ1-2	CASSSIGDRFYGYTF	TGTGCCAGCAGCTCAATCGGGGACAGATTCTATGGCTACACCTTC
NA	TRBV28	TRBD2	TRBJ2-1	CASSLGLAGNNEQFF	TGTGCCAGCAGCTTGGGACTAGCGGGCAACAATGAGCAGTTCTTC
NA	TRBV7-9	NA	TRBJ1-4	CASSRGQTEATNEKLFF	TGTGCCAGCAGCCGAGGTCAGACAGAAGCAACTAATGAAAAACTGTTTTTT
NA	TRBV7-9	NA	TRBJ1-1	CASSLVGGLNTEAFF	TGTGCCAGCAGCTTAGTCGGAGGCCTGAACACTGAAGCTTTCTTT
NA	TRBV7-2	NA	TRBJ2-1	CASSLRGPGNEQFF	TGTGCCAGCAGCTTAAGAGGGCCTGGCAATGAGCAGTTCTTC
NA	TRBV4-3	TRBD2	TRBJ2-1	CASSQRLAGAAYNEQFF	TGCGCCAGCAGCCAGAGACTAGCGGGGGCAGCCTACAATGAGCAGTTCTTC
NA	TRBV5-1	TRBD2	TRBJ2-7	CASSAGGSYEQYF	TGCGCCAGCAGCGCGGGGGGTTCCTACGAGCAGTACTTC
NA	TRBV27	NA	TRBJ1-2	CASSFSGGGPYYGYTF	TGTGCCAGCAGTTTCTCCGGCGGGGGCCCTTACTATGGCTACACCTTC
NA	TRBV7-2	TRBD1	TRBJ2-7	CASSLERQGSYEQYF	TGTGCCAGCAGCTTAGAGAGACAGGGTTCCTACGAGCAGTACTTC
once	TRBV5-3	NA	TRBJ2-7	CARSLAGYEQYF	TGTGCCAGAAGCTTAGCGGGCTACGAGCAGTACTTC
NA	TRBV5-1	TRBD1	TRBJ2-2	CASSLDPGQGYGELFF	TGCGCCAGCAGCTTGGACCCGGGACAGGGCTACGGGGAGCTGTTTTTT
NA	TRBV7-9	TRBD2	TRBJ2-1	CASRSSGGRAYNEQFF	TGTGCCAGCAGATCGAGCGGGGGTAGGGCCTACAATGAGCAGTTCTTC
NA	TRBV5-5	NA	TRBJ1-2	CASSSVYGYTF	TGTGCCAGCAGCTCAGTTTATGGCTACACCTTC
NA	TRBV2	NA	TRBJ2-7	CASSDWRTGSYEQYF	TGTGCCAGCAGTGATTGGCGGACTGGGTCCTACGAGCAGTACTTC
NA	TRBV4-1	NA	TRBJ2-1	CASSPTGGDEQFF	TGCGCCAGCAGCCCTACCGGCGGGGATGAGCAGTTCTTC
NA	TRBV28	NA	TRBJ1-4	CASSTGTGDTTNEKLFF	TGTGCCAGCAGTACCGGGACTGGGGATACAACTAATGAAAAACTGTTTTTT
NA	TRBV7-9	TRBD1	TRBJ2-1	CASSLQGVYDNEQFF	TGTGCCAGCAGTCTCCAGGGGGTATATGACAATGAGCAGTTCTTC
NA	TRBV28	NA	TRBJ2-1	CASSDIRELGYNEQFF	TGTGCCAGCAGTGACATAAGGGAGCTTGGCTACAATGAGCAGTTCTTC
NA	TRBV15	NA	TRBJ1-5	CATSRVGRGPSRNQPQHF	TGTGCCACCAGCAGGGTTGGAAGAGGGCCCTCGAGGAACCAGCCCCAGCATTTT
NA	TRBV5-1	TRBD2	TRBJ2-3	CASSLDLAGGPRTDTQYF	TGCGCCAGCAGCTTGGACCTAGCGGGGGGGCCTCGCACAGATACGCAGTATTTT
NA	TRBV7-8	NA	TRBJ1-3	CASSLGSPRSGNTIYF	TGTGCCAGCAGCTTAGGAAGCCCACGCTCTGGAAACACCATATATTTT